Presented here are 17 T cell receptor beta chains from one specimen sequenced in a study of cytomegalovirus exposure and HLA in healthy donors. PCR amplification relied on 60 Vbeta primers (plus 13 Jbeta primers). The repertoire was sequenced with immunoSEQ multiplex PCR; TCRdb's copy has only in-frame clones and lacks some. This table holds more than 50,000 clones, roughly 70% found once. Sequences were obtained from PBMCs. The receptors originated from a man aged 35 to 55 in good health and CMV-seropositive.

The chain links TRBV6-5 to TRBJ1-1, with D possibly being TRBD1 (5 bases). Germline V CDR1 and CDR2: MNHEY, SVGAGI. The CDR3 covers 14 residues. V was pared by 4 bases and J by 1 base, with 10 bases between. In DNA, the CDR3 is TGTGCCAGCAGTTTACATACAGGGAACACTGAAGCTTTCTTT. This sequence encodes CASSLHTGNTEAFF.

The rearrangement uses TRBV30 and TRBJ1-1; D is unresolved. Germline-derived CDR1 and CDR2 are GTSNPN and SVGIG (reference sequence). With 0 bases removed from V and 11 bases from J, the gap between germline ends came to 13 bases. CDR3 length equals 12 residues. In DNA form, the CDR3 reads TGTGCCTGGAGTGTACCCGTTCTGAGGGCTTTCTTT. It translates to CAWSVPVLRAFF.

In its sample, this clone was seen once. The CDR3 loop is CASSPTGSYSNQPQHF. CDR3 DNA sequence: TGTGCCAGCTCACCAACCGGTAGCTATAGCAATCAGCCCCAGCATTTT. The genes are TRBV18 and TRBJ1-5, with D unclear. This CDR3 has 16 residues. V was cut by 2 bases and J by 0 bases, with 11 bases left in between. Germline V lookup: CDR1 KGHSH, CDR2 LQKENI.

The chain joins TRBV2 to TRBJ2-7, with D uncertain. The CDR3 spans 14 residues. The ends were cut back, 2 bases at V and 3 bases at J, with 11 bases in the middle. CDR1 and CDR2 from the germline V gene are SNHLY and FYNNEI. CDR3 protein: CASSEMRQSYEQYF. The CDR3, as DNA: TGTGCCAGCAGTGAAATGAGACAAAGCTACGAGCAGTACTTC.

The rearrangement uses TRBV7-9 and TRBJ2-5; D is unclear. This CDR3 comprises 14 residues. Per the germline V gene, CDR1 is SEHNR and CDR2 is FQNEAQ (reference sequence). V was pared by 1 base and J by 0 bases, with 6 bases between. The CDR3 sequence is CASSLDSYQETQYF. The CDR3 DNA reads TGTGCCAGCAGCTTAGATTCATACCAAGAGACCCAGTACTTC.

V is TRBV30 and J is TRBJ2-1, with 9 bases identical to TRBD2. CDR3 length: 14 amino acids. After removal of 4 bases from V and 4 bases from J, the junction contained 5 bases not matched to a gene. CDR1 and CDR2 from the germline V gene are GTSNPN and SVGIG (reference sequence). The CDR3 DNA is TGTGCCTGGACGGGCGGGGGGGCGTACAATGAGCAGTTCTTC. Its protein product is CAWTGGGAYNEQFF.

The genes are TRBV6-5 and TRBJ2-3; possible D gene TRBD1, 5 bases. The V end was cut by 5 bases, the J end by 15 bases, with 24 bases between. The CDR3 runs 14 residues. Germline assignment: CDR1 MNHEY and CDR2 SVGAGI. CDR3 sequence: CASSPTRRRNRSYF. CDR3 DNA sequence: TGTGCCAGCAGTCCGACCCGACGAAGGAACAGGTCTTATTTT.

The CDR3 sequence: CASSLGLASRDTQYF. The DNA for the CDR3 is TGCGCCAGCAGCCTCGGACTAGCGTCAAGAGATACGCAGTATTTT. The chain carries TRBV5-1 and TRBJ2-3, with 9 bases aligning to TRBD2. The CDR3 spans 15 residues. Germline values: CDR1 SGHRS, CDR2 YFSETQ. V was clipped by 4 bases and J by 5 bases; unmatched bases: 8.

This clone was counted between two and nine times. This sequence joins TRBV6-4 and TRBJ1-1; D might be TRBD1 (6 bases). Trimming pared 3 bases from V and 8 bases from J, leaving 10 bases between. The CDR3 covers 12 residues. Germline V gene lookup returns CDR1 MRHNA and CDR2 SNTAGT. CDR3 DNA sequence: TGTGCCAGCAGTGATACGACAGGAGAAGCTTTCTTT. Translation gives CASSDTTGEAFF.

V and J are TRBV7-9 and TRBJ1-6; no clear D. Germline CDR1 reads SEHNR; CDR2 reads FQNEAQ (reference sequence). Trimming removed 1 base at V and 14 bases at J, with 18 bases between. The CDR3 runs 15 residues. The CDR3 here is CASSLEGEAVRALHF. The CDR3 DNA follows: TGTGCCAGCAGCTTAGAAGGCGAGGCGGTTCGGGCCCTCCACTTT.

This clone was counted between two and nine times. The chain joins TRBV6-1 to TRBJ1-2, with unresolved D. Germline V gives CDR1 MNHNS, CDR2 SASEGT. The CDR3 is 13 residues long. Trimming cost V 1 base and J 4 bases, with 7 bases left between them. The CDR3 here is CASSEDPTYGYTF. For the CDR3, the DNA is TGTGCCAGCAGTGAAGATCCTACCTATGGCTACACCTTC.

The CDR3, as DNA: TGTGCCAGCAGGGCCCTTAGCGGGAACCAAGAGACCCAGTACTTC. This encodes CASRALSGNQETQYF. V and J are TRBV2 and TRBJ2-5; 8 bases are shared with TRBD2. CDR3 length: 15 residues. CDR1 is SNHLY and CDR2 is FYNNEI in the germline V gene. Trimming took 6 bases from V and 0 from J; bases not matched to a gene: 6. Together with reference TRBV2 and TRBJ2-5, the CDR3 gives the full variable domain: EPEVTQTPSHQVTQMGQEVILRCVPISNHLYFYWYRQILGQKVEFLVSFYNNEISEKSEIFDDQFSVERPDGSNFTLKIRSTKLEDSAMYFCASRALSGNQETQYFGPGTRLLVL.

This CDR3 reads CASSVDRADNYGYTF. CDR3 in DNA: TGTGCCAGCAGCGTGGACAGGGCCGATAACTATGGCTACACCTTC. The chain combines TRBV9 with TRBJ1-2; 8 bases align to TRBD1. Per the germline V gene, CDR1 is SGDLS and CDR2 is YYNGEE. Trimming removed 2 bases from V and 1 base from J; junction bases left unmatched: 4. The CDR3 is 15 amino acids. Combining the CDR3 with reference TRBV9 and TRBJ1-2 gives the whole variable domain DSGVTQTPKHLITATGQRVTLRCSPRSGDLSVYWYQQSLDQGLQFLIQYYNGEERAKGNILERFSAQQFPDLHSELNLSSLELGDSALYFCASSVDRADNYGYTFGSGTRLTVV.

The chain carries TRBV2 and TRBJ2-1; 11 bases map to TRBD1. This CDR3 is built from 15 residues. Trimming at V came to 7 bases and at J to 4 bases, leaving 6 bases not matched to a gene. The germline gives CDR1 SNHLY, CDR2 FYNNEI. The CDR3 sequence is CASTAGQGAYNEQFF. The CDR3 bases are TGTGCCAGCACCGCCGGACAGGGGGCTTACAATGAGCAGTTCTTC.

This chain links TRBV5-6 with TRBJ2-7; the D gene is possibly TRBD2 (7 bases). The CDR3 runs 13 residues. V was pared by 4 bases and J by 4 bases, with 12 bases between. Germline V gene data show CDR1 as SGHDT and CDR2 as YYEEEE. The CDR3 DNA sequence: TGTGCCAGCAGCCGGGGGGCGCGGTACGAGCAGTACTTC. This encodes CASSRGARYEQYF. The full variable domain, with the rest looked up from reference TRBV5-6 and TRBJ2-7, is DAGVTQSPTHLIKTRGQQVTLRCSPKSGHDTVSWYQQALGQGPQFIFQYYEEEERQRGNFPDRFSGHQFPNYSSELNVNALLLGDSALYLCASSRGARYEQYFGPGTRLTVT.

The chain employs TRBV5-1 and TRBJ2-7; tentative D call: TRBD1 (6 bases). Trimming stripped 0 bases from V and 1 base from J, with 8 bases between. There are 14 residues in the CDR3. Per the germline V gene, CDR1 is SGHRS and CDR2 is YFSETQ. CDR3 loop: CASSLEGTSYEQYF. In DNA, the CDR3 is TGCGCCAGCAGCTTGGAAGGGACATCCTACGAGCAGTACTTC.

The sample holds a few counts of this clone. The chain carries TRBV5-6 and TRBJ1-6; D might be TRBD1 (5 bases). The CDR3 loop spans 15 amino acids. CDR1 is SGHDT and CDR2 is YYEEEE in the germline V gene. Trimming shortened V by 1 base and J by 5 bases, and 10 bases separated the two germline ends. CDR3 sequence: CASSLWGGNNSPLHF. The CDR3 coding sequence is TGTGCCAGCAGCTTGTGGGGGGGGAATAATTCACCCCTCCACTTT.